The rows below give T cell receptor beta chains drawn from one sample of a study of regulatory T cells in long-lasting Graves disease. TCRdb re-analysed the multiplex PCR reads in MiXCR, keeping a single row per CDR3 protein. This table holds about 470,000 distinct CDR3 sequences, roughly 21% found once. The material sequenced was peripheral blood mononuclear cells (PBMCs), taken when the disease was refractory, from a patient treated with antithyroid drugs. These receptors were collected from a female donor with Graves disease. Each CDR3 is given with its conserved first and last residue. The order of the fields is D gene, clone size, V gene, J gene, CDR3 DNA, CDR3 protein. D genes are given only for firm matches. Clone size appears in some rows only: once, few, many, or a class for an expanded clone.

>-|-|TRBV20-1|TRBJ2-3
TGCAGTGCTAGAGATCTGGGCTACACAGATACGCAGTATTTT
CSARDLGYTDTQYF
>-|many|TRBV2|TRBJ1-3
TGTGCCAGCAGGCCGCGGATAAGCTCTGGAAACACCATATATTTT
CASRPRISSGNTIYF
>-|-|TRBV7-9|TRBJ2-3
TGTGCCAGCAGCGAGTCGGGGGGCGGCACAGATACGCAGTATTTT
CASSESGGGTDTQYF
>-|-|TRBV28|TRBJ2-7
TGTGCCAGCAGTGGACGGTGGGGCTCCTACGAGCAGTACTTC
CASSGRWGSYEQYF
>-|-|TRBV5-1|TRBJ1-1
TGCGCCAGCAGCTTGGACCCGGGGACGAACACTGAAGCTTTCTTT
CASSLDPGTNTEAFF
>-|-|TRBV9|TRBJ2-3
TGTGCCAGCAGCGTAGCTGTAAATCCCCCCAAATATACGCAGTATTTT
CASSVAVNPPKYTQYF
>-|-|TRBV24-1|TRBJ2-3
TGTGCCACCAGTGGCAGCGGGTCCAAGAGCACAGATACGCAGTATTTT
CATSGSGSKSTDTQYF
>-|many|TRBV7-9|TRBJ1-1
TGTGCCAGCAGCTTAGTCAAGGGGGTAGCCAAGGACACTGAAGCTTTCTTT
CASSLVKGVAKDTEAFF
>-|-|TRBV7-9|TRBJ2-7
TGTGCCAGCAGCTTAGCCAGGGAGGTGGTCGGGCAGTACTTC
CASSLAREVVGQYF
>-|many|TRBV2|TRBJ1-5
TGTGCCAGCAGGGGGGACGGTAATCAGCCCCAGCATTTT
CASRGDGNQPQHF
>TRBD2|few|TRBV27|TRBJ2-7
TGTGCCAGCAGTCCTGGCGCTAGCGGGAGTGTGGGGGGCTACGAGCAGTACTTC
CASSPGASGSVGGYEQYF
>TRBD2|-|TRBV28|TRBJ2-3
TGTGCCAGCAGCCCGTTGGATGCGGGACTAGGGATGGATACGCAGTATTTT
CASSPLDAGLGMDTQYF
>-|few|TRBV7-2|TRBJ2-2
TGTGCCAGCAGCTTGGGGGTTGAGGCCGGGGAGCTGTTTTTT
CASSLGVEAGELFF
>-|many|TRBV7-2|TRBJ1-2
TGTGCCAGCAGTCCCCTGCCGACCGGAGGGTACACCTTC
CASSPLPTGGYTF
>TRBD2|many|TRBV4-1|TRBJ2-5
TGTGCCAGCAGCCCAAGGACTAGCGGGGGAGAGACCCAGTACTTC
CASSPRTSGGETQYF
>-|-|TRBV11-2|TRBJ2-7
TGTGCCAGAATCTACGAGCAGTACTTC
CARIYEQYF
>-|-|TRBV28|TRBJ2-3
TGTGCCAGCAGTTTTCGCAGACAAACAGATACGCAGTATTTT
CASSFRRQTDTQYF
>-|few|TRBV6-5|TRBJ1-2
TGTGCCAGCAGTTTGACAGGAGGTCTTGGCTACACCTTC
CASSLTGGLGYTF
>-|many|TRBV28|TRBJ1-3
TGTGCCAGCAGTTTAGACAGGACCTCTGGAAACACCATATATTTT
CASSLDRTSGNTIYF
>TRBD1|-|TRBV29-1|TRBJ2-2
TGCAGCGTAAGACAGGGAATAACGAACGGGGAGCTGTTTTTT
CSVRQGITNGELFF
>-|many|TRBV28|TRBJ2-4
TGTGCCAGCAGTTTCGCGGACAGAAAAAACATTCAGTACTTC
CASSFADRKNIQYF
>-|few|TRBV29-1|TRBJ1-1
TGCAGCGTTGTTGGGGGGCTAATGAACACTGAAGCTTTCTTT
CSVVGGLMNTEAFF
>-|-|TRBV12-3/TRBV12-4|TRBJ2-5
TGTGCCAGCAGTTTGGCAGGGGCTGGGCAAGAGACCCGGTACTTC
CASSLAGAGQETRYF
>-|many|TRBV7-2|TRBJ2-7
TGTGCCAGCAGCGGCAGTCGCTACGAGCAGTACTTC
CASSGSRYEQYF
>-|many|TRBV6-1|TRBJ1-2
TGTGCCAGCAGTCAAGGACCTCCTGATAACTATGGCTACACCTTC
CASSQGPPDNYGYTF
>-|-|TRBV24-1|TRBJ2-2
TGTGCCACCTCCCCCCACGGGACGGGATACACCGGGGAGCTGTTTTTT
CATSPHGTGYTGELFF
>-|-|TRBV30|TRBJ1-5
TGTGCCTGGAGTGGACAGAGCAATCAGCCCCAGCATTTT
CAWSGQSNQPQHF
>-|few|TRBV7-2|TRBJ2-7
TGTGCCAGCAGCTTAATGGTAGCGGTTTCCTACGAGCAGTACTTC
CASSLMVAVSYEQYF
>-|-|TRBV6-1|TRBJ1-6
TGTGCCAGCAGAGTAGGGGGTAATTCACCCCTCCACTTT
CASRVGGNSPLHF
>TRBD1|many|TRBV3-1|TRBJ1-2
TGTGCCAGTGGAGACAGGGGCGACTATGGCTACACCTTC
CASGDRGDYGYTF
>-|-|TRBV5-1|TRBJ1-1
TGCGCCAACAGCTTGGCAGGTTTCACTGAAGCTTTCTTT
CANSLAGFTEAFF
>-|few|TRBV6-5|TRBJ1-1
TGTGCCAGCAGTTACTTTGGTGACACTGAAGCTTTCTTT
CASSYFGDTEAFF
>TRBD1|many|TRBV2|TRBJ1-2
TGTGCCAGCATCAAGACAGGGGGGGTAGGCTACACCTTC
CASIKTGGVGYTF
>-|-|TRBV10-3|TRBJ1-5
TGTGCCACCGGTGATTATCTTACGGGTCAGCCCCAGCATTTT
CATGDYLTGQPQHF
>-|-|TRBV30|TRBJ2-1
TGTGCCTGGAGCAGAGAAGGATCCTACAATGAGCAGTTCTTC
CAWSREGSYNEQFF
>-|-|TRBV7-2|TRBJ1-4
TGTGCCAGCAGCTTAGATGCGTTCATGGGTGAAAAACTGTTTTTT
CASSLDAFMGEKLFF
>-|many|TRBV28|TRBJ2-5
TGTGCCAGCAGTTCCTCAGGGGAGACCCAGTACTTC
CASSSSGETQYF
>-|many|TRBV6-2/TRBV6-3|TRBJ1-2
TGTGCCAGCAGTTACAGGGTTCGGGGCTACACCTTC
CASSYRVRGYTF
>TRBD2|-|TRBV12-3/TRBV12-4|TRBJ2-1
TGTGCCAGCAGGCCAGCGGGAGTCGGCTACAATGAGCAGTTCTTC
CASRPAGVGYNEQFF
>TRBD2|few|TRBV2|TRBJ2-1
TGTGCCAGCAGTGAAATTAGCGGGGCGGGGAATGAGCAGTTCTTC
CASSEISGAGNEQFF
>-|many|TRBV6-1|TRBJ1-1
TGTGCCAGCACCAAAGATCCCCAGGGGACTGAAGCTTTCTTT
CASTKDPQGTEAFF
>TRBD2|-|TRBV6-5|TRBJ2-1
TGTGCCAGCAGTTATTTCGGACTAGCGGGAGGTCCCTACAATGAGCAGTTCTTC
CASSYFGLAGGPYNEQFF
>-|many|TRBV7-8|TRBJ1-2
TGTGCCAGCAGCTCCACATATACTGGCGGCTATGGCTACACCTTC
CASSSTYTGGYGYTF
>TRBD1|many|TRBV28|TRBJ1-4
TGTGCCAGCAGTTTCTCGGGGACAGGGGCTTTTCCTAATGAAAAACTGTTTTTT
CASSFSGTGAFPNEKLFF
>TRBD2|few|TRBV7-2|TRBJ2-7
TGTGCCAGCAGCCCAGGGCTCCTAGCGGTCTACGAGCAGTACTTC
CASSPGLLAVYEQYF
>-|many|TRBV12-3/TRBV12-4|TRBJ1-1
TGTGCCAGCAGCCTATCGGAGGTCACTGAAGCTTTCTTT
CASSLSEVTEAFF
>-|many|TRBV28|TRBJ1-5
TGTGCCAGCAGTTTCTTATCCCCTGCGTACCGTCAGCCCCAGCATTTT
CASSFLSPAYRQPQHF
>TRBD2|many|TRBV29-1|TRBJ2-5
TGCAGCGTTGCGGAACCTCCGGGGGGCCAGTACTTC
CSVAEPPGGQYF
>-|many|TRBV15|TRBJ1-4
TGTGCCACCAGCAGAGACCGGCTTGAAAAACTGTTTTTT
CATSRDRLEKLFF
>TRBD1|many|TRBV29-1|TRBJ2-5
TGCAGCGTGGGGGACAGGGTTCGGGAGACCCAGTACTTC
CSVGDRVRETQYF
>-|few|TRBV19|TRBJ1-2
TGTGCCAGTAGAATCGGCTATGGCTACACCTTC
CASRIGYGYTF
>-|many|TRBV20-1|TRBJ2-5
TGCAGTGCTAGAGATCCATCAGACCAAGAGACCCAGTACTTC
CSARDPSDQETQYF
>-|-|TRBV6-5|TRBJ2-7
TGTGCCAGCGGTTTTAGAGCTCCACCCTACGAGCAGTACTTC
CASGFRAPPYEQYF
>-|many|TRBV28|TRBJ2-2
TGTGCCAGCAGAAGAATAGGGGTCACGAACACCGGGGAGCTGTTTTTT
CASRRIGVTNTGELFF